One and the same sample provided the 2 T cell receptor beta chains below, sequenced in a study of T cells in Graves' hyperthyroidism and ophthalmopathy (dated by TCRdb to about 2019). Libraries came from multiplex PCR. TCRdb names Illumina HiSeq 2000 as the instrument used. The TCR beta CDR3 regions were amplified from the RNA transcripts. A first-round RT-PCR of the TCR CDR3 used the HTBI primer set with the Qiagen OneStep RT-PCR kit. In TCRdb, the public reads were trimmed at Q25 with fastp and aligned with MiXCR, with productive beta chains retained. Rows are unified per CDR3 protein, each entry keeping the most common DNA and genes. Across this sample there are approximately 330,000 distinct CDR3 sequences, with 21% seen only once. The ten biggest clones cover over 45% of the sample. The sequencing sample was made of blood. All receptors come from a woman aged 45-65 years with Graves' hyperthyroidism.

This clonotype was observed at least ten times. This chain links TRBV3-1 with TRBJ2-7, with D perhaps being TRBD1 or TRBD2 (6 bases each). The CDR3 extends over 15 amino acids. V shed 1 base and J shed 3 bases, with 13 bases lying between them. The germline gives CDR1 LGHDT, CDR2 YNNKEL (reference sequence). In DNA form, the CDR3 reads TGTGCCAGCAGCCAAGTTGGGGGGCCTGACTACGAGCAGTACTTC. This translates into CASSQVGGPDYEQYF.

This sequence joins TRBV20-1 and TRBJ2-1, with TRBD2 identical over 9 bases. The V and J ends lost 3 bases and 7 bases, in that order; junction bases with no gene match: 19. This CDR3 spans 18 amino acids. Germline lookup yields CDR1 DFQATT and CDR2 SNEGSKA (reference sequence). The CDR3 region is CSASSTSGGRAGRNEQFF. CDR3 coding DNA: TGCAGTGCTAGTTCCACGAGTGGCGGGAGGGCCGGTAGGAATGAGCAGTTCTTC.